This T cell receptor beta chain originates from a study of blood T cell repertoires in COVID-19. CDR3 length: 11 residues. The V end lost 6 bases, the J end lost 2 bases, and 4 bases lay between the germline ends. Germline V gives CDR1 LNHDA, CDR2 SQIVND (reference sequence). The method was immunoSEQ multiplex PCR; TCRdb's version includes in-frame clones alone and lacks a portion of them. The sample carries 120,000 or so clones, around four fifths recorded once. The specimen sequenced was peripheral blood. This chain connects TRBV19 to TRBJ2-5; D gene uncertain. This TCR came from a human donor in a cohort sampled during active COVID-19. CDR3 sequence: CASRRQETQYF. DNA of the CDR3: TGTGCCAGTAGGCGGCAAGAGACCCAGTACTTC. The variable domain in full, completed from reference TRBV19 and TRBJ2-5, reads DGGITQSPKYLFRKEGQNVTLSCEQNLNHDAMYWYRQDPGQGLRLIYYSQIVNDFQKGDIAEGYSVSREKKESFPLTVTSAQKNPTAFYLCASRRQETQYFGPGTRLLVL.